The clone carrying this T cell receptor (beta chain) was detected ten times or more. This entry comes from a study of spatial heterogeneity in lung cancer. Study-wide background: At a median of roughly 26 months after resection, follow-up PBMC samples were sequenced when available.

Time point denoted: blood at routine non-recurrence follow-up after resection. Frozen PBMC, nontumor lung or tumor provided whole RNA, which was sequenced unsorted. TCRdb reprocessed the 5' RACE reads with MiXCR, giving one entry per CDR3 protein. The profile shows roughly 14,000 distinct CDR3 sequences, roughly 6.3% of them singletons. V dropped 6 bases and J dropped 1 base, with 6 bases sitting between them. CDR1 and CDR2 from the germline V gene are SEHNR and FQNEAQ (reference sequence). The CDR3 sequence is 12 residues long. The gene calls are TRBV7-9 and TRBJ2-5; D is unclear. The material sequenced was PBMCs, taken at follow-up. The source of this sequence is a male donor with early-stage non-small cell lung cancer. The CDR3 reads CASRSFQETQYF. The CDR3 region has the DNA TGTGCCAGCAGGAGCTTCCAAGAGACCCAGTACTTC. Variable domain in full (rest from reference TRBV7-9 and TRBJ2-5): DTGVSQNPRHKITKRGQNVTFRCDPISEHNRLYWYRQTLGQGPEFLTYFQNEAQLEKSRLLSDRFSAERPKGSFSTLEIQRTEQGDSAMYLCASRSFQETQYFGPGTRLLVL.